A selection of T cell receptor beta chains follows, all from one sample in a study of T cell responses to AZD1222 COVID-19 vaccine. Sequenced by immunoSEQ multiplex PCR; TCRdb stores in-frame clones only, minus some. The sample shows roughly 100,000 clones, roughly nine tenths of them seen only once. The source was peripheral blood, collected on day 0 of AZD1222 vaccination. These receptors all stem from an adult in good health. The CDR3 runs from the conserved cysteine through the conserved F or W. A D gene is named only where the DNA matches it firmly. Clone size is not always given. Where it is, it says once, few, many or a class for expanded clones.

cdr3_aa cdr3_nt d_call v_call clone_size j_call
CASSERGVTDTQYF TGTGCCAGTAGTGAGCGGGGGGTCACAGATACGCAGTATTTT TRBD2 TRBV19 once TRBJ2-3
CASSQGKERSNQPQHF TGCGCCAGCAGCCAAGGCAAGGAAAGGAGCAATCAGCCCCAGCATTTT - TRBV4-1 - TRBJ1-5
CASSPDWDQPQHF TGTGCCAGCAGCCCTGACTGGGATCAGCCCCAGCATTTT - TRBV5-1 once TRBJ1-5
CSAPITDTQYF TGCAGTGCCCCTATCACAGATACGCAGTATTTT - TRBV20-1 - TRBJ2-3
CASSLATGQYQPQHF TGTGCCAGCAGCTTAGCGACAGGGCAGTATCAGCCCCAGCATTTT TRBD1 TRBV7-8 - TRBJ1-5
CASSRNRQGNNSPLHF TGTGCCAGCTCACGAAACCGACAGGGGAACAATTCACCCCTCCACTTT TRBD1 TRBV18 - TRBJ1-6
CASSQDQQAGELFF TGCGCCAGCAGCCAAGATCAACAGGCCGGGGAGCTGTTTTTT - TRBV4-3 - TRBJ2-2
CASSPSGRVDNEQFF TGTGCCAGCAGCCCTAGCGGGAGGGTTGACAATGAGCAGTTCTTC TRBD2 TRBV7-3 once TRBJ2-1
CASSLRGPGNTIYF TGTGCCAGCAGCTTACGGGGACCTGGAAACACCATATATTTT - TRBV7-2 - TRBJ1-3
CATELGSERGDEQFF TGTGCCACCGAGTTAGGGAGCGAGAGGGGGGATGAGCAGTTCTTC - TRBV7-6 - TRBJ2-1
CASSSRGGRGDYGYTF TGTGCCAGCAGCTCCCGGGGGGGCAGGGGCGACTATGGCTACACCTTC - TRBV7-2 - TRBJ1-2
CARRGPWNQPQHF TGTGCCAGAAGGGGGCCGTGGAATCAGCCCCAGCATTTT TRBD1 TRBV27 - TRBJ1-5
CASSRDSVNTEAFF TGTGCCAGCAGTCGGGACAGCGTGAACACTGAAGCTTTCTTT TRBD1 TRBV6-2/TRBV6-3 - TRBJ1-1
CASSYSLEAFF TGTGCCAGCAGTTACAGTCTTGAAGCTTTCTTT - TRBV6-6 - TRBJ1-1
CASSKEGSGGRVTDTQYF TGTGCCAGCAGCAAAGAGGGCTCTGGCGGGAGGGTCACAGATACGCAGTATTTT - TRBV21-1 - TRBJ2-3
CASSQALYEQYF TGTGCCAGCAGCCAAGCTCTATACGAGCAGTACTTC - TRBV4-2 many TRBJ2-7
CASSLRLETGGRNYGYTF TGTGCCAGCAGCTTACGGTTGGAAACGGGGGGGCGTAACTATGGCTACACCTTC - TRBV7-2 - TRBJ1-2
CAWNSGQAYNQPQHF TGTGCCTGGAATAGCGGACAGGCGTACAATCAGCCCCAGCATTTT TRBD1 TRBV30 once TRBJ1-5
CASSLDGSTNYGYTF TGTGCCAGCAGCTTAGATGGCAGCACTAACTATGGCTACACCTTC - TRBV7-2 - TRBJ1-2
CASSRLAGRGEDYEQYF TGTGCCAGCAGCCGCCTAGCGGGGAGGGGGGAGGACTACGAGCAGTACTTC TRBD2 TRBV7-9 once TRBJ2-7
CASIPRLDYSNQPQHF TGTGCCAGTATCCCCCGGTTGGACTATAGCAATCAGCCCCAGCATTTT - TRBV19 - TRBJ1-5
CASTTGGVAFF TGTGCCAGCACTACAGGGGGCGTAGCTTTCTTT TRBD1 TRBV25-1 - TRBJ1-1
CASRPLGGNEQYF TGTGCCAGCAGGCCATTGGGCGGAAACGAGCAGTACTTC - TRBV12-3/TRBV12-4 - TRBJ2-7
CASSPYQGIRTPDTQYF TGTGCCAGCAGCCCCTACCAAGGGATACGGACCCCAGATACGCAGTATTTT - TRBV7-3 - TRBJ2-3
CASSRLESGLSNQPQHF TGTGCCAGCAGCCGACTCGAATCGGGGCTAAGCAATCAGCCCCAGCATTTT - TRBV5-6 - TRBJ1-5
CASIYEGAPSFGYTF TGTGCCAGCATCTACGAAGGGGCCCCTTCGTTTGGCTACACCTTC - TRBV7-9 - TRBJ1-2
CASSRAERGTLHF TGTGCCAGTAGTCGGGCCGAGCGAGGGACCCTCCACTTT - TRBV19 - TRBJ1-6
CASSWTSGPIGNEQFF TGTGCCAGCAGCTGGACTAGCGGACCCATTGGGAATGAGCAGTTCTTC TRBD2 TRBV11-2 - TRBJ2-1
CAWSSGFDGYTF TGTGCCTGGTCCTCAGGTTTCGATGGCTACACCTTC - TRBV30 few TRBJ1-2
CASSRPRDRSPLHF TGTGCCAGTAGCCGCCCCAGGGATAGGTCACCCCTCCACTTT - TRBV19 - TRBJ1-6
CASSSTGGDGYTF TGTGCCAGCAGTTCTACAGGGGGCGATGGCTACACCTTC TRBD1 TRBV12-3/TRBV12-4 once TRBJ1-2
CSASPDAETEAFF TGCAGTGCTAGTCCGGACGCGGAAACTGAAGCTTTCTTT - TRBV20-1 - TRBJ1-1
CASSQKWGLNNEQFF TGTGCCAGCAGTCAAAAATGGGGGCTGAACAATGAGCAGTTCTTC - TRBV6-2/TRBV6-3 - TRBJ2-1
CASSLGWGESNYGYTF TGTGCCAGCAGCTTAGGCTGGGGGGAGTCGAACTATGGCTACACCTTC - TRBV7-2 - TRBJ1-2
CASQRGAGTQYF TGTGCCAGTCAGCGGGGGGCCGGGACCCAGTACTTC TRBD2 TRBV2 - TRBJ2-5
CASSLEGTNFYNEQFF TGTGCCAGCAGCTTAGAGGGGACTAACTTCTACAATGAGCAGTTCTTC TRBD2 TRBV7-3 - TRBJ2-1
CAIRPFLSSGGNTEAFF TGTGCCATCAGACCATTTCTCTCATCAGGGGGGAACACTGAAGCTTTCTTT TRBD1 TRBV10-3 - TRBJ1-1
CASSSGTVSEKLFF TGTGCCAGCAGTTCCGGGACAGTCAGTGAAAAACTGTTTTTT TRBD1 TRBV2 - TRBJ1-4
CAWSVGLGMNF TGTGCCTGGAGTGTAGGGTTGGGCATGAACTTC - TRBV30 once TRBJ1-2
CASRGPNYNEQFF TGTGCCAGCCGGGGGCCCAACTACAATGAGCAGTTCTTC - TRBV12-3/TRBV12-4 few TRBJ2-1
CASSLMNTEAFF TGTGCCAGCAGTTTAATGAACACTGAAGCTTTCTTT - TRBV28 once TRBJ1-1
CASSLAAGAHSPLHF TGTGCCAGCAGCTTAGCGGCAGGGGCTCATTCACCCCTCCACTTT - TRBV7-9 - TRBJ1-6
CASSQEQFRRNTEAFF TGTGCCAGCAGCCAAGAACAATTCAGAAGGAACACTGAAGCTTTCTTT - TRBV4-2 once TRBJ1-1
CASSESIRVRLAGGDSNEQFF TGTGCCAGCAGTGAATCCATCCGGGTTCGACTAGCGGGAGGGGACTCCAATGAGCAGTTCTTC TRBD2 TRBV2 few TRBJ2-1
CSVVGANGGYTF TGCAGCGTTGTGGGAGCAAATGGTGGCTACACCTTC - TRBV29-1 - TRBJ1-2
CASSFPLGQGNSPLHF TGTGCCAGCAGCTTCCCCCTTGGACAGGGGAATTCACCCCTCCACTTT TRBD1 TRBV11-2 - TRBJ1-6
CATSDLGIEQFF TGTGCCACCAGTGATCTTGGGATTGAGCAGTTCTTC - TRBV24-1 - TRBJ2-1
CASSLRGGGYTF TGTGCCAGCAGCCTTAGGGGAGGAGGCTACACCTTC - TRBV11-3 - TRBJ1-2
CATSRELRADNYGYTF TGTGCCACCAGCAGAGAATTGAGGGCGGATAACTATGGCTACACCTTC - TRBV15 - TRBJ1-2
CASSQLAGSNQPQHF TGCGCCAGCAGCCAATTAGCGGGAAGCAATCAGCCCCAGCATTTT - TRBV4-3 once TRBJ1-5
CASSSRQGGNQPQHF TGTGCCAGCAGTTCAAGACAGGGTGGGAATCAGCCCCAGCATTTT TRBD1 TRBV6-5 - TRBJ1-5
CASSRNGGIENTEAFF TGTGCCAGCAGCCGCAATGGGGGGATCGAGAACACTGAAGCTTTCTTT - TRBV5-1 - TRBJ1-1
CASSLDSGMRETQYF TGTGCCAGCAGCTTGGATAGCGGGATGAGAGAGACCCAGTACTTC TRBD2 TRBV11-3 - TRBJ2-5
CAAPTGARNTGELFF TGTGCCGCCCCGACCGGGGCGAGGAACACCGGGGAGCTGTTTTTT - TRBV2 - TRBJ2-2
CATRQAGEGANEQFF TGTGCCACCCGGCAGGCGGGAGAGGGGGCCAATGAGCAGTTCTTC - TRBV24-1 - TRBJ2-1
CASSQGTSGTETQYF TGCGCCAGCAGCCAGGGGACTAGCGGGACGGAGACCCAGTACTTC TRBD2 TRBV4-3 once TRBJ2-5
CASSYVREPNYGYTF TGTGCCAGCAGTTACGTTCGAGAGCCTAACTATGGCTACACCTTC - TRBV6-2/TRBV6-3 - TRBJ1-2